This T cell receptor beta chain was sequenced for a study of T cells in Graves' hyperthyroidism and ophthalmopathy. Study background: Peripheral blood sampling occurred at initial diagnosis, before any treatment.

The investigators amplified TCR beta CDR3 regions from RNA transcripts. Researchers ran a first-round RT-PCR on the TCR CDR3 using the HTBI primer set. TCRdb itself ran the multiplex PCR reads through MiXCR, one entry per CDR3 protein. The sample has 300,000 to 450,000 distinct CDR3 sequences, approximately 13% seen once. The CDR3 has 13 residues. V lost 6 bases and J 2 bases, leaving 7 bases between the germline ends. Germline V gene lookup returns CDR1 LNHDA and CDR2 SQIVND (reference sequence). The PBMCs were taken from around 9 ml of fresh peripheral blood. The sequence derives from a man aged 25 to 40 with Graves' hyperthyroidism that later progressed to Graves' ophthalmopathy. The chain links TRBV19 to TRBJ2-2; D remains ambiguous. Material: blood. CDR3 sequence reads: CASRSINTGELFF. The DNA for the CDR3 is TGTGCCAGTAGATCAATAAACACCGGGGAGCTGTTTTTT.